The rows below give T cell receptor beta chains drawn from one sample of a study of OX40 agonist ivuxolimab in advanced cancers. Only in-frame clones appear in the TCRdb table, and some are missing; sequencing was by immunoSEQ multiplex PCR. This sample has roughly 11,000 clones, with roughly 80% found just once. The sequenced sample was CD4+ or CD8+ T cells sorted from blood, obtained in a trial of the OX40 agonist ivuxolimab. All receptors come from an adult with an advanced solid tumor such as melanoma, head and neck, liver or kidney cancer. Each CDR3 is given without its conserved first and last residue. Clone size, where shown, is once, few, many, or a class for clones that have expanded.

v_gene	abundance	j_gene	len	CDR3aa
TRBV7-9	-	TRBJ1-4	15	ASSDRDRGRYNEKLF
TRBV5-5	-	TRBJ1-5	14	ASSFDTHFSNQPQH
TRBV25-1	-	TRBJ1-4	12	ASSVGQGDEKLF
TRBV7-2	-	TRBJ1-5	20	ASSLAGLETGSHGGPNQPQH
TRBV27	-	TRBJ2-7	10	ASRGVGYEQY
TRBV7-9	medium-sized	TRBJ1-2	13	ASSNQAGARYGYT
TRBV5-8	-	TRBJ1-6	14	ASSALGQGANSPLH
TRBV21-1	-	TRBJ1-6	14	APKGDRLSYNSPLH
TRBV15	-	TRBJ2-3	12	ATSREEVSDTQY
TRBV7-9	-	TRBJ2-1	10	ASSLKGNEQF
TRBV4-1	-	TRBJ2-3	15	ASSQSGVAGGTDTQY
TRBV5-4	-	TRBJ2-7	12	ASSSGGLRYEQY
TRBV15	-	TRBJ1-4	13	ATSRATGGGEKLF
TRBV7-3	-	TRBJ2-3	12	ASSQDRGADTQY
TRBV5-4	-	TRBJ1-1	13	ASSLLAVTITEAF
TRBV18	-	TRBJ1-3	14	ASSPPGQDAGNTIY
TRBV6-1	-	TRBJ1-1	13	ASSEAPGGGTEAF
TRBV6-1	-	TRBJ2-1	13	ASSAGTGTYNEQF
TRBV2	-	TRBJ2-5	10	ASIELQETQY
TRBV5-6	-	TRBJ1-4	12	ASRVQGGNEKLF
TRBV7-3	once	TRBJ2-7	12	ASSFLAGDTEQY
TRBV11-1	-	TRBJ2-7	10	ASSAGLDEQY
TRBV9	-	TRBJ2-4	12	ASSSANAKNIQY
TRBV7-2	-	TRBJ2-3	13	ASSPLALSTDTQY
TRBV27	few	TRBJ2-7	13	ASSLQLGSGGEQY
TRBV15	-	TRBJ2-5	11	ATSRRRQETQY
TRBV6-1	-	TRBJ1-1	11	ASSVSQNTEAF
TRBV2	-	TRBJ2-7	14	ASTMTGASGGYEQY
TRBV2	-	TRBJ2-7	13	ASRRGQGNSYEQY
TRBV6-4	-	TRBJ2-3	11	ASSDSPGDTQY
TRBV7-9	-	TRBJ1-2	13	ASSASRTQIYGYT
TRBV6-6	-	TRBJ2-7	12	ASSPSRQGGEQY
TRBV7-9	-	TRBJ2-5	12	ASRNSRGGETQY
TRBV6-1	-	TRBJ1-3	15	ASSERTGVDSGNTIY
TRBV7-8	-	TRBJ2-3	13	ASSVGQGGADTQY
TRBV6-5	-	TRBJ2-6	12	ASSEYSGANVLT
TRBV2	-	TRBJ1-2	13	ASSYPPSFNYGYT
TRBV5-5	-	TRBJ2-5	13	ASSPKGAGGRTQY
TRBV27	-	TRBJ1-2	13	ASSFKQGLRHGYT
TRBV30	once	TRBJ2-1	14	AWSYGLADFYNEQF